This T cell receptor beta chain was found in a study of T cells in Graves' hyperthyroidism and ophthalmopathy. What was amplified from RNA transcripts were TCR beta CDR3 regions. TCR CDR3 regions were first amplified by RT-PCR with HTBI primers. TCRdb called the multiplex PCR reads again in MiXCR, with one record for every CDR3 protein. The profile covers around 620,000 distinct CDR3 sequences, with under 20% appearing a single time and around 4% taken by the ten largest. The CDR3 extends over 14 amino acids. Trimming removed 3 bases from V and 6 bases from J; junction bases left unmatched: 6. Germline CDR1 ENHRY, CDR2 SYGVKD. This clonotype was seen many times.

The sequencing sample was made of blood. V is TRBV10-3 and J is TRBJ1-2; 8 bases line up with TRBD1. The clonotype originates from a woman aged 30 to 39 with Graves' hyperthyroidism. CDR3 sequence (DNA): TGTGCCATCAGTGATCCTACAGGGGGACATGGCTACACCTTC. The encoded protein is CAISDPTGGHGYTF.